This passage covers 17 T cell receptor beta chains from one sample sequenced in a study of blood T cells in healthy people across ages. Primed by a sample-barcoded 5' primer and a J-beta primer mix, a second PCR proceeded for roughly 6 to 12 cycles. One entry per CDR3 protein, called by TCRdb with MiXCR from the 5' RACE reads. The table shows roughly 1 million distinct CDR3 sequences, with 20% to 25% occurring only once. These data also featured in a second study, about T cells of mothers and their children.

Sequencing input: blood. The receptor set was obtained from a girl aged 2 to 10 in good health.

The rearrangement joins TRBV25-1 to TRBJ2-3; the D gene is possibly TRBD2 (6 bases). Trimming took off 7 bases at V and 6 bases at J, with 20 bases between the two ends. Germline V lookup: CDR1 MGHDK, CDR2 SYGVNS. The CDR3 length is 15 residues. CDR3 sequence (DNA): TGTGCCAGCATGCGACTAGACCCTAAAGGGGATACGCAGTATTTT. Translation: CASMRLDPKGDTQYF.

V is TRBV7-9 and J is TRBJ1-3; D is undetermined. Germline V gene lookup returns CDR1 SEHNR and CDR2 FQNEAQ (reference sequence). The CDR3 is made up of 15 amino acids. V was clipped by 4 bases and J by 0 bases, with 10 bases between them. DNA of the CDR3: TGTGCCAGCAGCTCCTCCGGGTCCTCTGGAAACACCATATATTTT. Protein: CASSSSGSSGNTIYF.

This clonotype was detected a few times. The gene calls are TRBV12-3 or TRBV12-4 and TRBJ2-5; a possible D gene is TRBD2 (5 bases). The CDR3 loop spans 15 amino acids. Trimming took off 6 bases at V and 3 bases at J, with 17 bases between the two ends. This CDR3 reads CASRDLDYEEETQYF. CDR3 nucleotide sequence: TGTGCCAGCAGGGACCTTGACTACGAGGAAGAGACCCAGTACTTC.

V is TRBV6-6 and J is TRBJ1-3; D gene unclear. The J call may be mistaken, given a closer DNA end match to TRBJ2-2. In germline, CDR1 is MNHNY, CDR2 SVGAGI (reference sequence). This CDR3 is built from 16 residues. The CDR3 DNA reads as TGTGCCAGCAGTTACCCGCCGCGGCACAACACCGGGGAGCTGTTTTTT. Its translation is CASSYPPRHNTGELFF.

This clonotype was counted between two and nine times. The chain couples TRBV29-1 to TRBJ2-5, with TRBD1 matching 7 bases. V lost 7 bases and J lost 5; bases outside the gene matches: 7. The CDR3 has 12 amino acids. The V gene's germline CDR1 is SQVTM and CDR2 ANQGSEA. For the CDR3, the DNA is TGCAGCGCCCTGACAGGGTTGGAGACCCAGTACTTC. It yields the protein CSALTGLETQYF.

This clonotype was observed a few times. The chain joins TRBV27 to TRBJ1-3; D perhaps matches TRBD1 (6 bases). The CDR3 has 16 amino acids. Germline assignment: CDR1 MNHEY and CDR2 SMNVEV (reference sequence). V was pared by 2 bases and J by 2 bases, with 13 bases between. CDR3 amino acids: CASSLKAGAAGNTIYF. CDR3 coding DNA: TGTGCCAGCAGTTTAAAGGCGGGGGCGGCTGGAAACACCATATATTTT.

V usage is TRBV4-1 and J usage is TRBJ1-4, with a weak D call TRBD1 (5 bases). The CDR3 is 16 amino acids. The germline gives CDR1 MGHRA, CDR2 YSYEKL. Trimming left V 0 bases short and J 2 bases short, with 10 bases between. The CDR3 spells CASSQEEWGTNEKLFF. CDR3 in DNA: TGCGCCAGCAGCCAAGAAGAGTGGGGGACTAATGAAAAACTGTTTTTT.

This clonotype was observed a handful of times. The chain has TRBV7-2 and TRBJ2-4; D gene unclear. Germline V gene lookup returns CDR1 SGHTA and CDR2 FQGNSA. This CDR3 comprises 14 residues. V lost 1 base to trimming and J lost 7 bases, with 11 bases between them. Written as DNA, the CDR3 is TGTGCCAGCAGCTTAGAGCTTTTTGGGAACATTCAGTACTTC. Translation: CASSLELFGNIQYF.

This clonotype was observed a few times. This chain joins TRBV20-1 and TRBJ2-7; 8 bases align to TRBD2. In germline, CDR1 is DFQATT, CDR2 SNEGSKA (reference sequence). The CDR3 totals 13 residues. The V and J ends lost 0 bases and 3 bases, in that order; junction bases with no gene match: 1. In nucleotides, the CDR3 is TGCAGTGCTAGAGAAGGGACTAGCTACGAGCAGTACTTC. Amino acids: CSAREGTSYEQYF.

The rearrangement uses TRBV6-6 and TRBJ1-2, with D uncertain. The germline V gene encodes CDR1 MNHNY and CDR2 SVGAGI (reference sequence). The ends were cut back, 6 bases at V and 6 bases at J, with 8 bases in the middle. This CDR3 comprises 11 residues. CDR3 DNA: TGTGCCAGCAGAGAAGGGCATGGCTACACCTTC. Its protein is CASREGHGYTF.

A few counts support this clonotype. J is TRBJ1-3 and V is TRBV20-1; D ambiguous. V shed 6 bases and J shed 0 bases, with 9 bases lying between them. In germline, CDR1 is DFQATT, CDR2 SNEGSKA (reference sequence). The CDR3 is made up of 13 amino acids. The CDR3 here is CSAPGSSGNTIYF. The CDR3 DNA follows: TGCAGTGCCCCCGGGAGCTCTGGAAACACCATATATTTT.

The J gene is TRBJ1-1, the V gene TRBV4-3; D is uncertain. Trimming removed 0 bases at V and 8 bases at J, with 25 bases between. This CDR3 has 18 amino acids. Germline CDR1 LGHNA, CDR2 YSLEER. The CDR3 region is CASSQDLLVGPSSGEAFF. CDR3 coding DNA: TGCGCCAGCAGCCAAGATTTATTGGTAGGTCCCTCGTCGGGGGAAGCTTTCTTT.

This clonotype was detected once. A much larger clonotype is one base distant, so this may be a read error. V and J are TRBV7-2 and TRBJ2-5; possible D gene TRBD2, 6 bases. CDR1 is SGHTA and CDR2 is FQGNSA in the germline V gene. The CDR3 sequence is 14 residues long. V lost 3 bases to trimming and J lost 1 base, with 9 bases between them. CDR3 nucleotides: TGTGCCAGCAGCTTCCGGGAGAGCCAAGAGACCCAGTACTTC. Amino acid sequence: CASSFRESQETQYF. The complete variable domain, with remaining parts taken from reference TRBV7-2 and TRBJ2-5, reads GAGVSQSPSNKVTEKGKDVELRCDPISGHTALYWYRQSLGQGLEFLIYFQGNSAPDKSGLPSDRFSAERTGGSVSTLTIQRTQQEDSAVYLCASSFRESQETQYFGPGTRLLVL.

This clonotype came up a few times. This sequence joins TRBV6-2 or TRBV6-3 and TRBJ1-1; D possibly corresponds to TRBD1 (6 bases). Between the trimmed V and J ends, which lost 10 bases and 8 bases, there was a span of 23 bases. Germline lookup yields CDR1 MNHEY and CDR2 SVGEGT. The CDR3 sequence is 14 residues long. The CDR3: CATSSGQLTTEAFF. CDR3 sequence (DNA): TGTGCCACATCTTCCGGACAGCTCACAACCGAAGCTTTCTTT.

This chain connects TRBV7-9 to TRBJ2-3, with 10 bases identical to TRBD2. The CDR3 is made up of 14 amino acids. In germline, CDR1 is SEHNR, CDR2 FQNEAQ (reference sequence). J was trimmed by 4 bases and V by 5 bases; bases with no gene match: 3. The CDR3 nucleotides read TGTGCCAGCAGCACAAGCGGGAGGGCAGATACGCAGTATTTT. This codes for CASSTSGRADTQYF.

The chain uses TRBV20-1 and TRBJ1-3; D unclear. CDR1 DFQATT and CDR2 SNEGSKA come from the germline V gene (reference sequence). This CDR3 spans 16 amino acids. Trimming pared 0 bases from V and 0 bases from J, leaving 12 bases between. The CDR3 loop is CSARDLGPYSGNTIYF. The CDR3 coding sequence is TGCAGTGCTAGAGATCTCGGGCCCTACTCTGGAAACACCATATATTTT.

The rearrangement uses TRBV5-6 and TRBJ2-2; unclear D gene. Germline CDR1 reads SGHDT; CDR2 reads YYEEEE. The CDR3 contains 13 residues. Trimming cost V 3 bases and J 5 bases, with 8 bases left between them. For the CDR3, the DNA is TGTGCCAGCAGCTCCCCCAGGACCGGGGAGCTGTTTTTT. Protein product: CASSSPRTGELFF.